Each of the 32 T cell receptor beta chains below was sequenced from the same sample in a study of shared clonotypes between healthy human individuals. Naive CD8 isolation took CD45RO-negative cells positively selected for CCR7 and excluded terminally differentiated effector memory CD45RA+ cells. TCRdb's table, derived via immunoSEQ multiplex PCR, lists solely in-frame clones and lacks some. The table shows over 2,000,000 clones, with about 93% occurring only once. The sequencing input was naive CD8+ T cells from PBMCs. The receptors were sampled from a man younger than 30 in good health. Some clones in this sample may be carry-over from other donors' samples.

This chain uses TRBV28 with TRBJ2-4, with D unresolved. Germline assignment: CDR1 MDHEN and CDR2 SYDVKM. The CDR3 consists of 15 residues. V was trimmed by 6 bases and J by 0 bases, leaving 12 bases between them. CDR3 region: CASSLPSIAKNIQYF. The CDR3 nucleotides are TGTGCCAGCAGCCTCCCGTCAATAGCCAAAAACATTCAGTACTTC.

The chain links TRBV11-2 to TRBJ2-7; unclear D gene. Between the trimmed V and J ends, which lost 3 bases and 2 bases, there was a span of 8 bases. This CDR3 comprises 13 residues. Germline V gene data show CDR1 as SGHAT and CDR2 as FQNNGV. The CDR3 DNA sequence: TGTGCCAGCAGCTTCCGGGCAACCTACGAGCAGTACTTC. Its translation is CASSFRATYEQYF. The whole variable domain, remainder taken from reference TRBV11-2 and TRBJ2-7, is EAGVAQSPRYKIIEKRQSVAFWCNPISGHATLYWYQQILGQGPKLLIQFQNNGVVDDSQLPKDRFSAERLKGVDSTLKIQPAKLEDSAVYLCASSFRATYEQYFGPGTRLTVT.

This clone has only one observation. V is TRBV7-9 and J is TRBJ2-2; TRBD1 matches 8 bases. Per germline, CDR1 SEHNR and CDR2 FQNEAQ (reference sequence). The CDR3 consists of 17 residues. Trimming removed 5 bases from V and 3 bases from J; junction bases left unmatched: 11. CDR3 sequence (DNA): TGTGCCAGCAGCCCATCTCTCAGGGGGCTGGACACCGGGGAGCTGTTTTTT. Protein product: CASSPSLRGLDTGELFF.

V and J are TRBV6-5 and TRBJ2-5; D perhaps matches TRBD1 (6 bases). The CDR3 covers 14 residues. Between the trimmed V and J ends, which lost 5 bases and 0 bases, there was a span of 10 bases. Germline V gene data show CDR1 as MNHEY and CDR2 as SVGAGI. The CDR3 DNA reads as TGTGCCAGCAGTCTCGACAGGAACCAAGAGACCCAGTACTTC. Its translation is CASSLDRNQETQYF.

V is TRBV2 and J is TRBJ1-1; no firm D call. There are 12 residues in the CDR3. Germline assignment: CDR1 SNHLY and CDR2 FYNNEI. V was cut by 10 bases and J by 1 base, with 10 bases left in between. The CDR3 region is CAIGSGNTEAFF. Written as DNA, the CDR3 is TGTGCCATCGGATCCGGGAACACTGAAGCTTTCTTT.

The rearrangement uses TRBV4-1 and TRBJ1-5; D is ambiguous. CDR1 MGHRA and CDR2 YSYEKL come from the germline V gene. V lost 1 base to trimming and J lost 11 bases, with 15 bases between them. The CDR3 is made up of 14 amino acids. CDR3 in DNA: TGCGCCAGCAGCCAAGTGTCAGAGAGGCCAACCCAGCATTTT. Translation gives CASSQVSERPTQHF.

The V gene is TRBV27, the J gene TRBJ1-2, with no clear D. Germline CDR1 MNHEY, CDR2 SMNVEV (reference sequence). Trimming pared 4 bases from V and 6 bases from J, leaving 12 bases between. The CDR3 has 13 amino acids. The CDR3 nucleotides read TGTGCCAGCAGTTGGTACGGGTTTGATGGCTACACCTTC. Encoded protein: CASSWYGFDGYTF.

The V and J genes are TRBV11-2 and TRBJ2-3; D perhaps matches TRBD2 (5 bases). Germline-derived CDR1 and CDR2 are SGHAT and FQNNGV. The CDR3 is 15 residues long. V was shortened by 5 bases and J by 2 bases, with 14 bases between the two germline ends. The DNA for the CDR3 is TGTGCCAGCAGCCTGGGAGCAGTCTCCACAGATACGCAGTATTTT. Translated, it gives CASSLGAVSTDTQYF.

In its sample, this clone was seen once. J is TRBJ2-7 and V is TRBV11-2; possible D gene TRBD2, 6 bases. V lost 5 bases and J 0 bases, leaving 26 bases between the germline ends. The CDR3 consists of 19 residues. Germline V gene lookup returns CDR1 SGHAT and CDR2 FQNNGV. The CDR3 DNA reads TGTGCCAGCAGCATGCACTCACTAAGGGTTAGCGGAAGCTCCTACGAGCAGTACTTC. Residues: CASSMHSLRVSGSSYEQYF.

CDR3 DNA sequence: TGTGCCAGCAGTTCCTTGGCCGGGACAGGGAGGTCAGATACGCAGTATTTT. Amino acids: CASSSLAGTGRSDTQYF. J is TRBJ2-3 and V is TRBV28, with TRBD1 matching 9 bases. Looked up from germline, CDR1 is MDHEN and CDR2 is SYDVKM. Trimming cost V 4 bases and J 4 bases; bases outside gene matches: 12. The CDR3 is 17 amino acids.

The J gene is TRBJ2-1, the V gene TRBV9, with a possible D match to TRBD2 (6 bases). The CDR3 consists of 16 residues. The germline V and J ends were trimmed by 4 bases and 6 bases, with 20 bases remaining between them. The germline gives CDR1 SGDLS, CDR2 YYNGEE. CDR3 DNA: TGTGCCAGCAGCCCACGAAGCGGGTTCCCCCTCAATGAGCAGTTCTTC. It specifies CASSPRSGFPLNEQFF.

The chain carries TRBV30 and TRBJ1-3; D is perhaps TRBD1 (5 bases). Germline V lookup: CDR1 GTSNPN, CDR2 SVGIG (reference sequence). This CDR3 region has 14 residues. Trimming removed 5 bases from V and 0 bases from J, with 11 bases in between. This chain's CDR3 is CAWGGVLSGNTIYF. The CDR3 DNA sequence: TGTGCCTGGGGGGGGGTTCTCTCTGGAAACACCATATATTTT.

This chain connects TRBV19 to TRBJ2-2; tentative D call: TRBD2 (6 bases). The CDR3 covers 14 residues. Deletions cut 7 bases from V and 3 bases from J, with 12 bases between. Germline lookup yields CDR1 LNHDA and CDR2 SQIVND (reference sequence). The chain's CDR3 is CASTERAYTGELFF. The CDR3 coding sequence is TGTGCCAGTACGGAGCGGGCATACACCGGGGAGCTGTTTTTT.

V usage is TRBV19 and J usage is TRBJ2-5, with D possibly matching TRBD1 (5 bases). CDR3 length: 15 residues. In germline, CDR1 is LNHDA, CDR2 SQIVND (reference sequence). The V end was cut by 7 bases, the J end by 0 bases, with 15 bases between. CDR3 DNA sequence: TGTGCCAGTACCCGCTTCGCAGGGAACCAAGAGACCCAGTACTTC. Translating it yields CASTRFAGNQETQYF.

The chain uses TRBV27 and TRBJ2-1; possible D gene TRBD1, 5 bases. CDR1 MNHEY and CDR2 SMNVEV come from the germline V gene (reference sequence). V lost 3 bases and J lost 8, with 17 bases in between. This CDR3 is built from 15 residues. The CDR3 reads CASSFWTSRSDEQFF. CDR3 DNA sequence: TGTGCCAGCAGTTTCTGGACATCCCGGTCCGATGAGCAGTTCTTC.

This sequence joins TRBV2 and TRBJ1-2; D not resolved. The CDR3 spans 15 residues. CDR1 and CDR2 (germline): SNHLY, FYNNEI. V was trimmed by 2 bases and J by 2 bases, leaving 12 bases between them. CDR3 nucleotides: TGTGCCAGCAGTGAAAGGGCGACAAAGAACTATGGCTACACCTTC. This translates into CASSERATKNYGYTF. Looking up the rest from reference TRBV2 and TRBJ1-2 gives the full variable domain: EPEVTQTPSHQVTQMGQEVILRCVPISNHLYFYWYRQILGQKVEFLVSFYNNEISEKSEIFDDQFSVERPDGSNFTLKIRSTKLEDSAMYFCASSERATKNYGYTFGSGTRLTVV.

The chain is built from TRBV9 and TRBJ2-7; D is possibly TRBD2 (5 bases). The CDR3 loop spans 13 amino acids. The germline gives CDR1 SGDLS, CDR2 YYNGEE. Trimming took 4 bases from V and 7 from J, leaving 15 bases between them. This CDR3 is CASSTTGSREQYF. The CDR3 DNA sequence: TGTGCCAGCAGCACGACGGGATCGAGGGAGCAGTACTTC.

Note on this clone: Other DNA sequences from this sample encode an identical CDR3 as well. The V and J genes are TRBV7-3 and TRBJ2-1; 11 nucleotides match TRBD2. Germline V CDR1 and CDR2: SGHTA, FQGTGA. V was clipped by 4 bases and J by 7 bases; unmatched bases: 6. This CDR3 has 15 amino acids. The CDR3 sequence is CASSSLAGVSNEQFF. As DNA, the CDR3 is TGTGCCAGCAGCTCACTAGCGGGAGTTTCTAATGAGCAGTTCTTC.

J is TRBJ2-7 and V is TRBV28; D is undetermined. Germline lookup yields CDR1 MDHEN and CDR2 SYDVKM. This CDR3 contains 15 residues. Trimming left V 5 bases short and J 1 base short, with 15 bases between. The CDR3 DNA reads as TGTGCCAGCAGTCCCAATTGGATTATTTCCTACGAGCAGTACTTC. Amino acids: CASSPNWIISYEQYF.

The chain uses TRBV28 and TRBJ2-7, with TRBD2 matching over 9 bases. Trimming took 5 bases from V and 3 from J; bases not matched to a gene: 8. Germline loops: CDR1 MDHEN, CDR2 SYDVKM. The CDR3 is made up of 15 amino acids. The CDR3, as DNA: TGTGCCAGCAGTGGAAAGGGACTAGCCCACTACGAGCAGTACTTC. Translated, it gives CASSGKGLAHYEQYF.

The sample holds one count of this clone. The chain has TRBV6-1 and TRBJ2-7, with 7 bases that match TRBD1. The V segment lost 3 bases and the J segment 1 base; nucleotides outside the gene matches: 6. Germline lookup yields CDR1 MNHNS and CDR2 SASEGT. The length of the CDR3 is 15 residues. The DNA of the CDR3 is TGTGCCAGCAGTGATGAAGACAGGGCGTCCTACGAGCAGTACTTC. Encoded protein: CASSDEDRASYEQYF.

A remark on this clone: The same CDR3 can be traced to other DNA sequences in this sample. This sequence joins TRBV27 and TRBJ2-7, with 12 bases identical to TRBD2. This CDR3 contains 12 residues. With V trimmed by 5 bases and J by 7 bases, 0 bases remained unmatched. Looked up from germline, CDR1 is MNHEY and CDR2 is SMNVEV (reference sequence). CDR3 nucleotide sequence: TGTGCCAGCAGTACTAGCGGGGGGGAGCAGTACTTC. It translates to CASSTSGGEQYF.

This chain uses TRBV5-4 with TRBJ2-7, with 10 bases matching TRBD1. The length of the CDR3 is 14 residues. The germline CDR1 and CDR2 sequences are SGHNT and YYREEE (reference sequence). J was trimmed by 3 bases and V by 6 bases; bases with no gene match: 6. CDR3 loop: CASNPTGGYYEQYF. The CDR3 DNA is TGTGCCAGCAATCCGACAGGGGGCTACTACGAGCAGTACTTC.

The chain couples TRBV6-4 to TRBJ2-2, with D perhaps matching TRBD1 (6 bases). The germline V gene encodes CDR1 MRHNA and CDR2 SNTAGT. This CDR3 has 14 residues. V lost 3 bases and J lost 5, with 10 bases in between. The CDR3: CASSDVRGTGELFF. CDR3 sequence (DNA): TGTGCCAGCAGTGATGTTAGGGGGACCGGGGAGCTGTTTTTT.

The chain recombines TRBV19 with TRBJ1-5; tentatively, D is TRBD1 (6 bases). Trimming shortened V by 9 bases and J by 5 bases, and 14 bases separated the two germline ends. The CDR3 is 13 amino acids. Germline-derived CDR1 and CDR2 are LNHDA and SQIVND (reference sequence). In DNA, the CDR3 is TGTGCCAGCTCGGACAGTTTCTATCAGCCCCAGCATTTT. Residues: CASSDSFYQPQHF. Combining the CDR3 with reference TRBV19 and TRBJ1-5 gives the whole variable domain DGGITQSPKYLFRKEGQNVTLSCEQNLNHDAMYWYRQDPGQGLRLIYYSQIVNDFQKGDIAEGYSVSREKKESFPLTVTSAQKNPTAFYLCASSDSFYQPQHFGDGTRLSIL.

The chain couples TRBV6-5 to TRBJ1-1, with D possibly matching TRBD1 (6 bases). V gave up 2 bases and J gave up 2 bases, with 9 bases separating them. Germline CDR1 is MNHEY and CDR2 is SVGAGI. This CDR3 has 14 residues. This CDR3 reads CASSYGTTNTEAFF. CDR3 sequence (DNA): TGTGCCAGCAGTTACGGGACAACTAACACTGAAGCTTTCTTT.

In nucleotides, the CDR3 is TGTGCCAGCAGCACAGGACAGTACCAAGAGACCCAGTACTTC. Protein sequence: CASSTGQYQETQYF. The chain recombines TRBV7-2 with TRBJ2-5, with a possible D match to TRBD1 (6 bases). The CDR3 is 14 amino acids. V was trimmed by 5 bases and J by 0 bases, leaving 10 bases between them. Looked up from germline, CDR1 is SGHTA and CDR2 is FQGNSA.

The chain uses TRBV11-2 and TRBJ2-3, with TRBD2 matching 7 bases. Losses at the gene ends were 2 bases for V and 1 base for J; bases not matched to a gene: 9. CDR1 is SGHAT and CDR2 is FQNNGV in the germline V gene. The CDR3 contains 17 residues. CDR3 DNA sequence: TGTGCCAGCAGCTTATCCCTCGGGGGGAGGGGCACAGATACGCAGTATTTT. This gives the protein CASSLSLGGRGTDTQYF.

The V gene is TRBV27, the J gene TRBJ1-1; D not certain. The CDR3 totals 15 residues. Germline CDR1 MNHEY, CDR2 SMNVEV (reference sequence). Between the trimmed V and J ends, which lost 0 bases and 9 bases, there was a span of 17 bases. The CDR3 is CASSLSPGTILQAFF. The CDR3 region has the DNA TGTGCCAGCAGTTTATCCCCCGGAACTATTTTACAAGCTTTCTTT.

The V and J genes are TRBV5-6 and TRBJ2-5; the D call may be TRBD1 or TRBD2 (5 bases each). The CDR3 runs 13 residues. V gave up 4 bases and J gave up 7 bases, with 14 bases separating them. The germline V gene has CDR1 SGHDT and CDR2 YYEEEE. CDR3 bases: TGTGCCAGCAGCGACGGGACCCCCGGGACCCAGTACTTC. It is translated as CASSDGTPGTQYF.

The chain is built from TRBV4-1 and TRBJ2-3; 8 nucleotides agree with TRBD2. CDR1 is MGHRA and CDR2 is YSYEKL in the germline V gene. The CDR3 loop spans 17 amino acids. Trimming took 4 bases from V and 2 from J; bases not matched to a gene: 11. CDR3 in amino acids: CASSPRETSVFTDTQYF. The CDR3 DNA reads TGCGCCAGCAGCCCGCGGGAGACTAGCGTGTTCACAGATACGCAGTATTTT.

The table lists this clone with a count of one. This chain links TRBV27 with TRBJ2-7, with D tentatively TRBD1 or TRBD2 (6 bases each). The V gene's germline CDR1 is MNHEY and CDR2 SMNVEV (reference sequence). V lost 5 bases and J 2 bases, leaving 13 bases between the germline ends. The CDR3 is 14 residues long. CDR3 region: CASSPGRGPYEQYF. CDR3 nucleotide sequence: TGTGCCAGCAGTCCCGGCCGGGGGCCCTACGAGCAGTACTTC.